The next 18 T cell receptor delta chains were all read from a single sample in a study of gamma-delta T cells after stem cell transplantation. TCRdb fed the RT-PCR reads into CATT to redo clone calling. The table has 3,000 to 4,000 delta-chain clones, about 1.9% seen once. Material for sequencing was gamma-delta T cells. The receptors shown here come from a human donor. It is not recorded whose cells these are; they may come from a transplant donor.

Comments on this clone: A read error is possible here, since a much larger clone lies one base away. This same CDR3 is encoded by further DNA sequences in the sample. The chain couples TRDV2 to TRDJ1; 9 nucleotides match TRDD3. The CDR3 runs to 19 residues. The trim removed 0 bases at V and 2 bases at J, leaving 15 bases unmatched. Germline CDR1 and CDR2: GEAIGNYY and EKD. The CDR3 DNA follows: TGTGCCTGTGACACCATGAGTACTGGGGGACATAAGTATACCGATAAACTCATCTTT. Its translation is CACDTMSTGGHKYTDKLIF.

This clone was seen a handful of times. The protein recorded in TCRdb matches a much larger clone and deviates from this DNA's translation at residue 13, suggesting a read error; the protein here is obtained by translating the DNA. The rearrangement links TRDV2 to TRDJ1; D remains unclear. Germline V gives CDR1 GEAIGNYY, CDR2 EKD. Trimming removed 1 base at V and 1 base at J, with 24 bases between. CDR3 size: 19 residues. The CDR3 bases are TGTGCCTGTGACACGGTAACGAATGGTGTGGAGACGTGCACCGATAAACTCATCTTT. This translates into CACDTVTNGVETCTDKLIF.

With regard to this clone: A far larger clone is a single base away, which makes a read error likely. The chain uses TRDV2 and TRDJ1; 9 nucleotides match TRDD3. The CDR3 loop spans 20 amino acids. J was trimmed by 0 bases and V by 3 bases; bases with no gene match: 19. CDR1 and CDR2 from the germline V gene are GEAIGNYY and EKD. The CDR3 region has the DNA TGTGCCTGTGACGCCGTACGGATGGGGGATATATTCCAGGACACCGATAAACTCATCTTT. This gives the protein CACDAVRMGDIFQDTDKLIF.

This clone was counted only a few times. The chain has TRDV2 and TRDJ1, with 7 bases fitting TRDD3. Trimming at V came to 0 bases and at J to 0 bases, leaving 12 bases not matched to a gene. CDR1 is GEAIGNYY, CDR2 EKD, per germline. This CDR3 has 18 residues. This chain's CDR3 is CACDTMPSTGEDTDKLIF. In DNA, the CDR3 is TGTGCCTGTGACACCATGCCTTCGACTGGGGAAGACACCGATAAACTCATCTTT.

Sample share makes this clone medium-sized. The chain's CDR3 is CACEKLYTDKLIF. In DNA form, the CDR3 reads TGTGCCTGCGAGAAACTGTACACCGATAAACTCATCTTT. V gene TRDV2 combines with J gene TRDJ1, with D unresolved. CDR1 is GEAIGNYY and CDR2 is EKD in the germline V gene. The CDR3 contains 13 residues. The V and J ends lost 7 bases and 0 bases respectively, with 11 bases between them.

A few counts support this clone. A far larger clone is one nucleotide away, so this likely arose from a read error. The chain has TRDV2 and TRDJ1; no reliable D call. The CDR3 has 15 amino acids. Germline V gives CDR1 GEAIGNYY, CDR2 EKD. The CDR3 DNA reads as TGTGCCTGTGACACGGTCGGGGCCCTCACCGATAAACCCATCTTT. This sequence encodes CACDTVGALTDKPIF.

Only a few counts were recorded for this clone. The protein in TCRdb stems from a much larger clone and differs at residue 17 from this DNA's translation, likely a read error; here the protein is translated from the DNA. The chain employs TRDV2 and TRDJ1; 11 bases match TRDD3. This CDR3 contains 19 residues. CDR1 GEAIGNYY and CDR2 EKD come from the germline V gene. The CDR3, as DNA: TGTGCCTGTGACACCGTTGGGGGATACGGCCGTACTTACACCGATAAACCCATCTTT. Its translation: CACDTVGGYGRTYTDKPIF.

This clone was seen only a few times. This DNA's translation differs at residue 4 from TCRdb's protein, which comes from a much larger clone; a read error is likely, and the protein shown is translated from the DNA. The chain joins TRDV2 to TRDJ1; 8 bases match TRDD3. Germline CDR1 and CDR2: GEAIGNYY and EKD. CDR3 length: 18 amino acids. The CDR3 region is CACGTVRGLGIHGDKLIF. CDR3 sequence (DNA): TGTGCCTGTGGCACCGTACGGGGACTGGGGATACATGGCGATAAACTCATCTTT.

This clone is classed as large. This sample also contains other DNA sequences that code for the same CDR3. The chain combines TRDV2 with TRDJ1, with 10 bases matching TRDD3. V gave up 3 bases and J gave up 10 bases; unmatched junction bases: 10. CDR3 size: 14 residues. CDR1 is GEAIGNYY and CDR2 is EKD in the germline V gene. The CDR3 bases are TGTGCCTGTGACTTACTGGGGGATGGGGGTCGACTCATCTTT. It yields the protein CACDLLGDGGRLIF.

By share, this clone ranks as large. The sample carries other DNA sequences with the same CDR3. The chain joins TRDV2 to TRDJ1; possibly TRDD3 for D (6 bases). Germline V gene lookup returns CDR1 GEAIGNYY and CDR2 EKD. The length of the CDR3 is 19 residues. Trimming took off 0 bases at V and 0 bases at J, with 22 bases between the two ends. CDR3 DNA sequence: TGTGCCTGTGACACCGTGGTTACGAATGGGTTGGGGGACACCGATAAACTCATCTTT. Translation gives CACDTVVTNGLGDTDKLIF.

This clone is categorized as large (0.1 to 1%). The chain is built from TRDV2 and TRDJ3; TRDD3 matches 12 bases. V shed 1 base and J 0 bases; nucleotides not matched to a gene: 6. The CDR3 consists of 20 residues. Per germline, CDR1 GEAIGNYY and CDR2 EKD. CDR3 in DNA: TGTGCCTGTGACACTTTTGTACTGGGGGATACCTCCTGGGACACCCGACAGATGTTTTTC. Translated: CACDTFVLGDTSWDTRQMFF.

This clone is medium-sized (0.01 to 0.1%) by share. V is TRDV2 and J is TRDJ1, with 9 bases that match TRDD3. This CDR3 spans 19 amino acids. V was pared by 3 bases and J by 0 bases, with 16 bases of the junction left unmatched. The germline gives CDR1 GEAIGNYY, CDR2 EKD. The CDR3 here is CACDAVRTGGHGDTDKLIF. Written as DNA, the CDR3 is TGTGCCTGTGACGCAGTCCGTACTGGGGGACACGGGGACACCGATAAACTCATCTTT.

A word on this clone: Given a much more abundant clone one base away, this may be a read error. This chain joins TRDV2 and TRDJ1, with 8 bases matching TRDD3. CDR1 and CDR2 (germline): GEAIGNYY, EKD. This CDR3 comprises 19 residues. With 1 base clipped from V and 3 bases from J, the junction kept 18 bases outside the gene matches. DNA of the CDR3: TGTGCCTGTGACACGTTGATGGGGGATGCACACTCCCACGCCGATAAACTCATCTTT. Translation: CACDTLMGDAHSHADKLIF.

A note on this clone: A much larger clone sits a single nucleotide away, making a read error possible. The chain joins TRDV2 to TRDJ1, with D perhaps TRDD2 (5 bases). V lost 0 bases and J lost 3, with 16 bases in between. The CDR3 totals 16 residues. The V gene's germline CDR1 is GEAIGNYY and CDR2 EKD. The CDR3 DNA is TGTGCCTGTGACACCCTTCCCCCGCGCGGTGCCGATAAACTCATCTTT. It codes for CACDTLPPRGADKLIF.

In its sample, this clone was seen a few times. TCRdb has a much larger clone's protein, which differs at residue 3 from the translation of this DNA, likely because of a read error; what is shown is the protein translated from the DNA. The chain is built from TRDV2 and TRDJ1; 12 bases map to TRDD3. The CDR3 is 19 residues long. The germline V gene has CDR1 GEAIGNYY and CDR2 EKD. DNA for the CDR3: TGTGCCCGTGACACCATTCTACTGGGGGATACAGAAGGGACGGGTAAACTCATCTTT. Translation gives CARDTILLGDTEGTGKLIF.

This clone is labeled medium-sized (0.01 to 0.1%). The genes are TRDV2 and TRDJ1; 7 nucleotides align to TRDD3. Germline V gene sequence: CDR1 GEAIGNYY, CDR2 EKD. Trimming at V came to 0 bases and at J to 3 bases, leaving 18 bases not matched to a gene. This CDR3 is 19 amino acids long. The CDR3 nucleotides read TGTGCCTGTGACACCATTTCCAGATTGGGGGGATCGTACGCCGATAAACTCATCTTT. This codes for CACDTISRLGGSYADKLIF.

This clone ranks as medium-sized (0.01 to 0.1%). This CDR3 reads CACDSAFRSGGYLDTDKLIF. CDR3 nucleotide sequence: TGTGCCTGTGACTCGGCCTTCCGGAGTGGGGGATACCTTGACACCGATAAACTCATCTTT. J is TRDJ1 and V is TRDV2, with 10 bases matching TRDD3. The V gene end was trimmed by 3 bases and the J gene end by 0 bases; junction bases not matched to a gene: 18. The germline V gene has CDR1 GEAIGNYY and CDR2 EKD. The CDR3 is 20 amino acids.

This clone is termed large. Other DNA sequences of this sample code for an identical CDR3. This chain connects TRDV2 to TRDJ1, with 8 bases identical to TRDD3. The CDR3 totals 15 residues. Germline lookup yields CDR1 GEAIGNYY and CDR2 EKD. Trimming removed 2 bases from V and 10 bases from J; junction bases left unmatched: 14. CDR3 DNA sequence: TGTGCCTGTGACAAACTACTGGGGGTCCCTGAGGGACTCATCTTT. Residues: CACDKLLGVPEGLIF.